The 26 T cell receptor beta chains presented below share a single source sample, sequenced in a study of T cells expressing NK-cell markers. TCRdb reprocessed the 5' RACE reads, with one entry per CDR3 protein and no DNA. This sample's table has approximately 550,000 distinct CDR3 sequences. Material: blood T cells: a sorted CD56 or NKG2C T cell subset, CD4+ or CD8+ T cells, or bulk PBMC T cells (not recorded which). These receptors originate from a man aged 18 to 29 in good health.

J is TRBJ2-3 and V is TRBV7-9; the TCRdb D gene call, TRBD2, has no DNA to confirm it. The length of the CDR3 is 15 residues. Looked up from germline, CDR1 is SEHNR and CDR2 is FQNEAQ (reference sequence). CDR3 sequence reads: CASSTRSSAADTQYF.

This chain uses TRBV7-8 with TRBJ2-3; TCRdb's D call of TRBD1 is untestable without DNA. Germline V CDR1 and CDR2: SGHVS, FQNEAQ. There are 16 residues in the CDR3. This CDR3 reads CASRDFGTVNTDTQYF.

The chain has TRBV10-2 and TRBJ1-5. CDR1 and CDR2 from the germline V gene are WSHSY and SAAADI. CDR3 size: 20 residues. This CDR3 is CASSSGGDRWVFRSNQPQHF.

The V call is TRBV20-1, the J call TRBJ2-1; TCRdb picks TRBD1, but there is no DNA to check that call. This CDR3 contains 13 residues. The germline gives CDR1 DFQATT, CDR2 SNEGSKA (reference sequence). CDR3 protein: CSAHPPGAGEQFF.

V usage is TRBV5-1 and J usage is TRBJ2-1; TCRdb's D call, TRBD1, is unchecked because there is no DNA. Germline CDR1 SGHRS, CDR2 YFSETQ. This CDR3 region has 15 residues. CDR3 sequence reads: CASSLGARNDNEQFF.

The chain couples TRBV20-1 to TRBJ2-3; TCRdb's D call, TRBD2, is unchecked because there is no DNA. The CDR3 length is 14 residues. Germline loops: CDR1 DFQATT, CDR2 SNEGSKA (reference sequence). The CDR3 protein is CSAGRTSGPDTQYF.

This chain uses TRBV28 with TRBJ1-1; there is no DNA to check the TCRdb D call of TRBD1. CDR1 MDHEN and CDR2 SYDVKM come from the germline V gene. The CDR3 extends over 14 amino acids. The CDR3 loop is CASSLSQGAKEAFF.

The chain's CDR3 is CASSFRGRNSPLHF. The rearrangement uses TRBV7-3 and TRBJ1-6; no DNA is available, so the TRBD1 call from TCRdb remains unchecked. The CDR3 is made up of 14 amino acids. CDR1 is SGHTA, CDR2 FQGTGA, per germline.

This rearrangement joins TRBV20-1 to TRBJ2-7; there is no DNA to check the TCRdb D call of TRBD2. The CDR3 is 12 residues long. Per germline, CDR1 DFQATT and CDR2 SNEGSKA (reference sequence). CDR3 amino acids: CSAEDRVEEQYF.

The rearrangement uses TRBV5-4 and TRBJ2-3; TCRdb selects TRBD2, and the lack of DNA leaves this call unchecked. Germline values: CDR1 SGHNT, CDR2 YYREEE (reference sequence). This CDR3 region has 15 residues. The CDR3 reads CASSLYSLAGDTQYF.

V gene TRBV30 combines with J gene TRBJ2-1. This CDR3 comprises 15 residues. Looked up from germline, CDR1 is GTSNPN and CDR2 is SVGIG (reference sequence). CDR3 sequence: CAWSPAIGRFNEQFF.

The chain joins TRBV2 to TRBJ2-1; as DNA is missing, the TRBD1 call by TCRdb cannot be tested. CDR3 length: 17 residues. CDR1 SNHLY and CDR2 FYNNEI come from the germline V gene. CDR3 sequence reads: CASSEERTRAGGNEQFF.

The CDR3 sequence: CASSFDTNTGELFF. This chain connects TRBV5-1 to TRBJ2-2. Germline assignment: CDR1 SGHRS and CDR2 YFSETQ. This CDR3 contains 14 residues.

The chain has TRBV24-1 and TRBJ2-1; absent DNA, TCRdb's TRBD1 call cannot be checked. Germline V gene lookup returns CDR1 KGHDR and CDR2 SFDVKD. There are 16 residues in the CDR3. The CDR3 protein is CATSDPETLSFNEQFF.

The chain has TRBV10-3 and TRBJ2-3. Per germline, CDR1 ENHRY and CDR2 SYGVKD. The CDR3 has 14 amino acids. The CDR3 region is CAISEPERIDTQYF.

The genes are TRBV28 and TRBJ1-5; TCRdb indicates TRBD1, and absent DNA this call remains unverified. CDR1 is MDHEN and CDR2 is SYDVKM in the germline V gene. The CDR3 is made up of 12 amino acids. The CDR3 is CASTETGRPQHF.

The chain's CDR3 is CASSYSPSTQPQHF. The chain has TRBV6-5 and TRBJ1-5. The CDR3 is 14 amino acids. Germline CDR1 reads MNHEY; CDR2 reads SVGAGI.

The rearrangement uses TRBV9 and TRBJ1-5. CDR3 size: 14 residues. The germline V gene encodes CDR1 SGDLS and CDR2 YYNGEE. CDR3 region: CASSVGGSNQPQHF.

CDR3 loop: CASSLGGLAEETQYF. The gene calls are TRBV7-8 and TRBJ2-5; lacking DNA, the TRBD2 call made by TCRdb goes unchecked. Germline lookup yields CDR1 SGHVS and CDR2 FQNEAQ. The CDR3 runs to 15 residues.

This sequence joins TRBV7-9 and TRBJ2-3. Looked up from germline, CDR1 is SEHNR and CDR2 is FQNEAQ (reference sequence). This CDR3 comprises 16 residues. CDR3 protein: CASSLEGAGGTDTQYF.

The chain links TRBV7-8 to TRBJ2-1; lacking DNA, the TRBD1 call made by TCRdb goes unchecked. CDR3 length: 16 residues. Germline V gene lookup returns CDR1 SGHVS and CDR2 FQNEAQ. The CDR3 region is CASSPGQGAFYNEQFF.

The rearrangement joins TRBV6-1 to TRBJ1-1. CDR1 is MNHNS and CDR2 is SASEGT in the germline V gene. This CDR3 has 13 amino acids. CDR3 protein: CASRTAWGTEAFF.

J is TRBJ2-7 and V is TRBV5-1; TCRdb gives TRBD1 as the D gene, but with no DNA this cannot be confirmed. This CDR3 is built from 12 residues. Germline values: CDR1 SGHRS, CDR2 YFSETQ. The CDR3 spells CASSRDRLEQYF.

This CDR3 is CASSLALAATGELFF. This chain connects TRBV7-7 to TRBJ2-2. CDR1 and CDR2 (germline): SSHAT, FNYEAQ (reference sequence). This CDR3 contains 15 residues.

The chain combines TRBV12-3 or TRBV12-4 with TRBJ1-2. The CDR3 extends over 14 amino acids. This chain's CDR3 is CASRRTPTSDGYTF.

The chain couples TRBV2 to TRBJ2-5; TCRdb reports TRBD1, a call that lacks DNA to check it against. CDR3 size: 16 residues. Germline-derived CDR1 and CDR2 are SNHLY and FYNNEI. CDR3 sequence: CASSEDNIVGVKTQYF.